This T cell receptor (beta chain) was captured in a study of response to subunit inactivated influenza vaccine. Overall study findings and caveats: The authors put forward the suggestion that each seasonal influenza vaccination may bring in only a limited number of new T cells.

The CDR3 extends over 15 amino acids. CDR1 is KGHDR and CDR2 is SFDVKD in the germline V gene. J was trimmed by 3 bases and V by 3 bases; bases with no gene match: 4. TCRdb ran MiXCR on the RT-PCR reads and lists one entry per CDR3 protein. The table has about 500,000 distinct CDR3 sequences, approximately 15% seen once. As regards this clonotype: Its antigen is not identified.

The chain links TRBV24-1 to TRBJ2-1, with 7 bases fitting TRBD2. The receptor was derived from a man aged 50-75 years who received an inactivated influenza vaccine. This specimen consisted of CD4+ T cells sorted from PBMCs, obtained approximately 25 months after vaccination. The CDR3 sequence: CATSDRLADYNEQFF. The CDR3 DNA follows: TGTGCCACCAGTGATAGGCTAGCGGACTACAATGAGCAGTTCTTC.